The clone carrying this T cell receptor beta chain is deemed medium-sized (0.01 to 0.1%). This sample stems from a study of blood T cell repertoires in COVID-19. Study-wide context: COVID-19 samples collected from the United States, Italy and Spain covered acute and convalescent phases.

Per the authors' pipeline: Reference gene primer amplification in the assay estimated nucleated cell counts. TCRdb's table, derived via immunoSEQ multiplex PCR, lists solely in-frame clones and lacks some. The D gene and trimming were derived from the DNA, and the V and J assignments and clone size from that table. Here the sample spans 250,000 to 350,000 clones, 75% to 90% being singletons. CDR3 length equals 13 residues. V was clipped by 4 bases and J by 12 bases; unmatched bases: 4. Germline lookup yields CDR1 SNHLY and CDR2 FYNNEI. The chain joins TRBV2 to TRBJ1-6; 9 bases agree with TRBD1. This receptor was identified in a woman aged 55-69 years with acute or convalescent COVID-19. Sequencing input: peripheral blood. The CDR3 protein is CASSVGDREPLHF. CDR3 nucleotides: TGTGCCAGCAGTGTGGGGGACAGGGAACCCCTCCACTTT.